These 31 T cell receptor beta chains were all obtained from the same sample, sequenced in a study of CD8 T cells in Susac syndrome. RNA in amounts of roughly 0.45 to 1 ug was reverse transcribed with random hexamers. TCRdb reprocessed the immunoSEQ multiplex PCR reads with MiXCR, giving one entry per CDR3 protein. This table holds more than 250,000 distinct CDR3 sequences, under 95% found once. The material sequenced was CD4+ T cells from PBMCs. Source of these receptors: a human donor with multiple sclerosis.

This sequence joins TRBV2 and TRBJ2-5; TRBD2 agrees at 7 bases. The trim removed 1 base at V and 7 bases at J, leaving 9 bases unmatched. CDR1 and CDR2 (germline): SNHLY, FYNNEI. This CDR3 has 15 residues. The CDR3 bases are TGTGCCAGCAGTGAAGTCATGACTACGGGGGGGACCCAGTACTTC. The encoded protein is CASSEVMTTGGTQYF.

The chain employs TRBV27 and TRBJ2-2, with TRBD2 as a possible D gene (7 bases). Trimming took off 5 bases at V and 2 bases at J, with 21 bases between the two ends. The CDR3 has 18 residues. The germline V gene encodes CDR1 MNHEY and CDR2 SMNVEV (reference sequence). As DNA, the CDR3 is TGTGCCAGCAGTACATGGGGGGGCCGGAGCGGTAACACCGGGGAGCTGTTTTTT. The encoded protein is CASSTWGGRSGNTGELFF.

This clonotype was observed a handful of times. The chain joins TRBV6-1 to TRBJ1-2; D not resolved. In germline, CDR1 is MNHNS, CDR2 SASEGT. CDR3 length: 13 residues. Trimming took 1 base from V and 2 from J, leaving 5 bases between them. The CDR3 protein is CASSEVPNYGYTF. In nucleotides, the CDR3 is TGTGCCAGCAGTGAAGTCCCAAACTATGGCTACACCTTC.

The genes are TRBV6-5 and TRBJ2-1; 10 nucleotides agree with TRBD2. This CDR3 is built from 15 residues. V gave up 5 bases and J gave up 7 bases; unmatched junction bases: 8. The germline CDR1 and CDR2 sequences are MNHEY and SVGAGI. DNA for the CDR3: TGTGCCAGCAGTCTAGCGGGGGATCGGAGAAATGAGCAGTTCTTC. Its translation: CASSLAGDRRNEQFF.

J is TRBJ2-7 and V is TRBV3-1, with TRBD1 identical over 9 bases. CDR3 length: 14 amino acids. The V gene's germline CDR1 is LGHDT and CDR2 YNNKEL (reference sequence). V was pared by 5 bases and J by 6 bases, with 8 bases of the junction left unmatched. Written as DNA, the CDR3 is TGTGCCAGCAGCACGGACAGGGGAAAGGTCGAGCAGTACTTC. It yields the protein CASSTDRGKVEQYF.

The chain carries TRBV4-1 and TRBJ2-5; D possibly corresponds to TRBD2 (7 bases). CDR3 size: 16 residues. Trimming shortened V by 0 bases and J by 5 bases, and 16 bases separated the two germline ends. The germline CDR1 and CDR2 sequences are MGHRA and YSYEKL. This CDR3 is CASSQDRGALKETQYF. The CDR3 DNA reads as TGCGCCAGCAGCCAAGATCGGGGGGCCCTGAAGGAGACCCAGTACTTC.

This chain links TRBV29-1 with TRBJ1-1; D ambiguous. This CDR3 spans 13 amino acids. Germline V lookup: CDR1 SQVTM, CDR2 ANQGSEA. Trimming shortened V by 4 bases and J by 4 bases, and 13 bases separated the two germline ends. The CDR3 loop is CSVVRSPGTEAFF. CDR3 coding DNA: TGCAGCGTTGTGAGGAGCCCTGGCACTGAAGCTTTCTTT.

The gene calls are TRBV12-3 or TRBV12-4 and TRBJ2-7; 7 positions agree with TRBD2. CDR3 length: 15 residues. V shed 6 bases and J 6 bases; nucleotides not matched to a gene: 14. This CDR3 is CASSPPGGIGAEQYF. For the CDR3, the DNA is TGTGCCAGCAGCCCCCCGGGGGGAATTGGGGCCGAGCAGTACTTC.

V gene TRBV7-2 combines with J gene TRBJ1-5, with D maybe TRBD1 (6 bases). V lost 4 bases to trimming and J lost 5 bases, with 15 bases between them. This CDR3 comprises 15 residues. Germline assignment: CDR1 SGHTA and CDR2 FQGNSA. DNA of the CDR3: TGTGCCAGCAGCTCACAGGGTGGGGCGCATCAGCCCCAGCATTTT. As protein: CASSSQGGAHQPQHF.

This chain joins TRBV29-1 and TRBJ1-1, with D uncertain. V lost 7 bases to trimming and J lost 8 bases, with 14 bases between them. The CDR3 length is 11 residues. Germline V lookup: CDR1 SQVTM, CDR2 ANQGSEA. CDR3 protein: CSGAPVEEAFF. CDR3 nucleotides: TGCAGCGGGGCCCCTGTGGAGGAAGCTTTCTTT.

This rearrangement joins TRBV2 to TRBJ2-1; D possibly corresponds to TRBD1 (5 bases). CDR1 is SNHLY, CDR2 FYNNEI, per germline. CDR3 length equals 16 residues. The V gene lost 0 bases and the J gene lost 3 bases, with 12 bases spanning the gap. The CDR3 DNA is TGTGCCAGCAGTGAAGCTTTAGCAGGGTTCTACAATGAGCAGTTCTTC. Amino acids: CASSEALAGFYNEQFF.

The V gene is TRBV5-1, the J gene TRBJ2-3; D not certain. The germline V gene has CDR1 SGHRS and CDR2 YFSETQ. V lost 2 bases and J 4 bases, leaving 14 bases between the germline ends. This CDR3 is built from 15 residues. The CDR3 protein is CASSFEGSSPDTQYF. The CDR3 nucleotides are TGCGCCAGCAGCTTCGAAGGTTCATCACCAGATACGCAGTATTTT.

The chain carries TRBV7-2 and TRBJ1-1; 7 nucleotides align to TRBD1. CDR1 and CDR2 from the germline V gene are SGHTA and FQGNSA. V dropped 8 bases and J dropped 0; count of bases not matched to a gene: 6. The length of the CDR3 is 14 residues. This CDR3 is CASPTDRMNTEAFF. CDR3 coding DNA: TGTGCCAGCCCGACGGACAGGATGAACACTGAAGCTTTCTTT.

The chain's CDR3 is CSAVTSGYTDTQYF. For the CDR3, the DNA is TGCAGTGCTGTGACTAGCGGATACACAGATACGCAGTATTTT. The chain employs TRBV20-1 and TRBJ2-3; 9 bases are shared with TRBD2. The germline gives CDR1 DFQATT, CDR2 SNEGSKA (reference sequence). CDR3 length equals 14 residues. Trimming cost V 5 bases and J 2 bases; bases outside gene matches: 5.

This chain joins TRBV7-9 and TRBJ1-1; D unresolved. CDR3 length: 16 residues. V was clipped by 1 base and J by 1 base, with 13 bases between them. Germline CDR1 SEHNR, CDR2 FQNEAQ (reference sequence). The CDR3 region has the DNA TGTGCCAGCAGCTTAGGTCAGCCGGCAGCGAACACTGAAGCTTTCTTT. Its protein is CASSLGQPAANTEAFF.

The rearrangement links TRBV19 to TRBJ2-1; possible D gene TRBD2, 5 bases. The germline V gene has CDR1 LNHDA and CDR2 SQIVND (reference sequence). V was pared by 10 bases and J by 4 bases, with 8 bases between. The CDR3 extends over 11 amino acids. This CDR3 reads CATGNYNEQFF. CDR3 sequence (DNA): TGTGCCACCGGGAATTACAATGAGCAGTTCTTC.

The chain has TRBV12-5 and TRBJ1-3; D is unclear. The CDR3 extends over 18 amino acids. The V gene's germline CDR1 is LGHNT and CDR2 FRNRAP. V shed 0 bases and J shed 0 bases, with 15 bases lying between them. CDR3 nucleotide sequence: TGTGCTAGTGGTTTGGTGAGACCAGCCGACCGCTCTGGAAACACCATATATTTT. Translation gives CASGLVRPADRSGNTIYF.

This chain uses TRBV3-1 with TRBJ2-3; a weak D match, TRBD2 (5 bases). CDR3 size: 15 residues. The V gene's germline CDR1 is LGHDT and CDR2 YNNKEL (reference sequence). V was cut by 4 bases and J by 1 base, with 12 bases left in between. This chain's CDR3 is CASSPGVTRTDTQYF. The CDR3 coding sequence is TGTGCCAGCAGCCCCGGGGTGACTCGCACAGATACGCAGTATTTT.

The chain couples TRBV29-1 to TRBJ1-4; TRBD1 agrees at 7 bases. The CDR3 has 15 amino acids. Germline V gene lookup returns CDR1 SQVTM and CDR2 ANQGSEA. CDR3 protein: CTPQGDHATNEKLFF. CDR3 nucleotide sequence: TGCACCCCGCAGGGGGATCATGCAACTAATGAAAAACTGTTTTTT.

The V gene is TRBV7-2, the J gene TRBJ2-7; the D gene is possibly TRBD1 (5 bases). The germline V gene has CDR1 SGHTA and CDR2 FQGNSA. Trimming removed 2 bases at V and 2 bases at J, with 10 bases between. CDR3 length: 14 amino acids. The CDR3 is CASSLMTVAYEQYF. In nucleotides, the CDR3 is TGTGCCAGCAGCTTAATGACAGTTGCCTACGAGCAGTACTTC.

This rearrangement joins TRBV12-3 or TRBV12-4 to TRBJ2-7, with TRBD1 matching 7 bases. J was trimmed by 2 bases and V by 4 bases; bases with no gene match: 17. The CDR3 consists of 18 residues. CDR3 sequence (DNA): TGTGCCAGCAGTTCCCCCCCTCGACAGGGCGCCATTACCTACGAGCAGTACTTC. Its protein product is CASSSPPRQGAITYEQYF.

This clonotype was picked up one time. CDR3 nucleotide sequence: TGCAGTGCTAGAACAAAGGGGGGCCCCAACTATGGCTACACCTTC. Protein product: CSARTKGGPNYGYTF. The chain combines TRBV20-1 with TRBJ1-2; tentative D call: TRBD1 (6 bases). CDR1 is DFQATT and CDR2 is SNEGSKA in the germline V gene (reference sequence). Trimming took off 2 bases at V and 2 bases at J, with 15 bases between the two ends. This CDR3 comprises 15 residues.

This chain links TRBV5-1 with TRBJ2-7, with unresolved D. The CDR3 contains 14 residues. V was shortened by 2 bases and J by 2 bases, with 11 bases between the two germline ends. Germline-derived CDR1 and CDR2 are SGHRS and YFSETQ. For the CDR3, the DNA is TGCGCCAGCAGCTTTGGCAGGACCCCCTACGAGCAGTACTTC. It yields the protein CASSFGRTPYEQYF.

This clonotype was picked up a small number of times. V is TRBV30 and J is TRBJ2-3; D gene ambiguous. CDR1 and CDR2 (germline): GTSNPN, SVGIG (reference sequence). Trimming shortened V by 0 bases and J by 5 bases, and 3 bases separated the two germline ends. CDR3 length: 11 residues. In DNA, the CDR3 is TGTGCCTGGAGTGTTGGAGATACGCAGTATTTT. Its translation is CAWSVGDTQYF.

J is TRBJ1-1 and V is TRBV5-1, with D possibly being TRBD1 (5 bases). Trimming pared 5 bases from V and 1 base from J, leaving 9 bases between. The germline gives CDR1 SGHRS, CDR2 YFSETQ. This CDR3 has 13 amino acids. The CDR3 reads CASRKQENTEAFF. In DNA form, the CDR3 reads TGCGCCAGCAGGAAACAGGAGAACACTGAAGCTTTCTTT.

The chain uses TRBV12-3 or TRBV12-4 and TRBJ2-2; D assignment may be TRBD1 or TRBD2 (7 bases each). V shed 9 bases and J shed 4 bases, with 15 bases lying between them. CDR3 length: 14 amino acids. As DNA, the CDR3 is TGTGCCAGTAATCAGGGGGGGTCCACCGGGGAGCTGTTTTTT. The encoded protein is CASNQGGSTGELFF.

The V call is TRBV30, the J call TRBJ2-5; D unresolved. V was shortened by 2 bases and J by 4 bases, with 8 bases between the two germline ends. CDR3 length equals 12 residues. CDR1 GTSNPN and CDR2 SVGIG come from the germline V gene (reference sequence). As DNA, the CDR3 is TGTGCCTGGAGTCTTATCCGAGAGACCCAGTACTTC. It translates to CAWSLIRETQYF.

The CDR3 sequence is CASSLVQQGTGELFF. CDR3 nucleotides: TGCGCCAGCAGCTTGGTACAGCAAGGGACCGGGGAGCTGTTTTTT. This chain joins TRBV5-1 and TRBJ2-2; no definite D call. Germline CDR1 reads SGHRS; CDR2 reads YFSETQ. The CDR3 length is 15 residues. V dropped 0 bases and J dropped 5 bases, with 11 bases sitting between them.

The chain combines TRBV11-3 with TRBJ2-1, with 12 bases that match TRBD2. Germline assignment: CDR1 SGHNT and CDR2 YENEEA. This CDR3 spans 16 amino acids. The junction had 11 bases not matched to a gene; V was cut back by 4 bases and J by 10 bases. CDR3 sequence: CASSSLSSGGAGEQFF. CDR3 coding DNA: TGTGCCAGCAGCTCCCTTTCTAGCGGGGGGGCGGGCGAGCAGTTCTTC.

This chain connects TRBV7-2 to TRBJ2-7, with TRBD1 as a possible D gene (6 bases). Per germline, CDR1 SGHTA and CDR2 FQGNSA. The CDR3 covers 14 residues. Trimming removed 5 bases at V and 1 base at J, with 12 bases between. CDR3 sequence: CASSPDRFSYEQYF. CDR3 DNA: TGTGCCAGCAGCCCCGACAGGTTTTCCTACGAGCAGTACTTC.

This sequence joins TRBV18 and TRBJ1-3, with D possibly matching TRBD1 (5 bases). Between the trimmed V and J ends, which lost 2 bases and 0 bases, there was a span of 11 bases. CDR1 is KGHSH and CDR2 is LQKENI in the germline V gene. This CDR3 has 16 residues. The CDR3 DNA sequence: TGTGCCAGCTCACCAGCCCCAGGGTACTCTGGAAACACCATATATTTT. This gives the protein CASSPAPGYSGNTIYF. Full variable domain (missing parts from reference TRBV18 and TRBJ1-3): NAGVMQNPRHLVRRRGQEARLRCSPMKGHSHVYWYRQLPEEGLKFMVYLQKENIIDESGMPKERFSAEFPKEGPSILRIQQVVRGDSAAYFCASSPAPGYSGNTIYFGEGSWLTVV.